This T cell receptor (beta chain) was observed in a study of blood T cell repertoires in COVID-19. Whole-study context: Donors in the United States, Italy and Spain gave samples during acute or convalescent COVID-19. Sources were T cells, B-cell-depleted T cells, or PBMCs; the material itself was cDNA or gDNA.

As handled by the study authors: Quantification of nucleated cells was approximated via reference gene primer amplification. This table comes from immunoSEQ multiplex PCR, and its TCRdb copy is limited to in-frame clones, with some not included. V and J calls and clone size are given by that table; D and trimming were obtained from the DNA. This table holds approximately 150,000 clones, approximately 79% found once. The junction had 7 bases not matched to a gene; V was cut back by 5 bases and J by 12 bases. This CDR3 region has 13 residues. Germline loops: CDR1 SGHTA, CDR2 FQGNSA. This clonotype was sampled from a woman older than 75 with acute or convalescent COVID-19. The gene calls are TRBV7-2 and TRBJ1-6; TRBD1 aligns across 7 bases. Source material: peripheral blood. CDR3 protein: CASSLDRRRPLHF. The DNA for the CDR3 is TGTGCCAGCAGCCTGGACAGGCGCCGACCCCTCCACTTT.